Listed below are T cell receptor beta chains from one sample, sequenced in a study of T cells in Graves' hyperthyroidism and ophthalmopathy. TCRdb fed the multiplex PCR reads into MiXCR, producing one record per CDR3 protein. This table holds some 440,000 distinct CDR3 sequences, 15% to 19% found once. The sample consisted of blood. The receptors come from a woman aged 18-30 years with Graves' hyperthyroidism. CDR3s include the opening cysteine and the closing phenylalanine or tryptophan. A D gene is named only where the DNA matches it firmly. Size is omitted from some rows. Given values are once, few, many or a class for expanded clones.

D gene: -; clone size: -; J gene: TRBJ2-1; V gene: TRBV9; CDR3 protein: CASSATSVNEQFF; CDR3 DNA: TGTGCCAGCAGCGCGACCAGCGTCAATGAGCAGTTCTTC
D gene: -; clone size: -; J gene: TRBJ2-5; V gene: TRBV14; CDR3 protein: CASSQVYQGGQETQYF; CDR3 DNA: TGTGCCAGCAGCCAAGTTTATCAGGGTGGTCAAGAGACCCAGTACTTC
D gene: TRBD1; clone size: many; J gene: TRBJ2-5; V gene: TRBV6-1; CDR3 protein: CATEGTGIGETQYF; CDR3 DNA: TGTGCCACCGAAGGGACAGGGATTGGAGAGACCCAGTACTTC
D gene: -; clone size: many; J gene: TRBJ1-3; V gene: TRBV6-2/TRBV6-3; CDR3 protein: CASSYLGPGNTIYF; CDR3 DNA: TGTGCCAGCAGTTACCTGGGCCCGGGAAACACCATATATTTT
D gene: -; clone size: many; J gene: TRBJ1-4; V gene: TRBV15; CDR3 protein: CATRGAPVEKLFF; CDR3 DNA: TGTGCCACCAGGGGGGCGCCGGTCGAAAAACTGTTTTTT
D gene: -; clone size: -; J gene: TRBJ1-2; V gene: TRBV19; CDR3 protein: CASSTRLNYGYTF; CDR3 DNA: TGTGCCAGTAGTACGCGGCTGAACTATGGCTACACCTTC
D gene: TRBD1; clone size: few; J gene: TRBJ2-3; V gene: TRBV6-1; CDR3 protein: CAGRDREYTDTQYF; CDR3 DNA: TGTGCCGGTCGGGACAGGGAATATACAGATACGCAGTATTTT
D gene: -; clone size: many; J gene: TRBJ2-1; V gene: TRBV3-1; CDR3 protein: CASSFVNEQFF; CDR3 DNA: TGTGCCAGCAGCTTCGTAAATGAGCAGTTCTTC
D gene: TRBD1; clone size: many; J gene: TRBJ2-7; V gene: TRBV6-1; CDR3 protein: CASSPYGTGRNEQYF; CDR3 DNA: TGTGCCAGCAGTCCCTACGGGACAGGGAGGAACGAGCAGTACTTC
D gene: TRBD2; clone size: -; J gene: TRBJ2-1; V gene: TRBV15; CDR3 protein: CATSREGGGGSYNEQFF; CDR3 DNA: TGTGCCACCAGCAGAGAGGGGGGCGGGGGGTCCTACAATGAGCAGTTCTTC
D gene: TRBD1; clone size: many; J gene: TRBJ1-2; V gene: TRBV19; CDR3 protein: CASSTQDRGNYGYTF; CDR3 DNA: TGTGCCAGTAGTACCCAGGACAGGGGGAACTATGGCTACACCTTC
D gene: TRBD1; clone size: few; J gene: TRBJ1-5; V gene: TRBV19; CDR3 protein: CASSIGTGAGGSNQPQHF; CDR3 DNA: TGTGCCAGTAGTATTGGGACAGGGGCTGGAGGTAGCAATCAGCCCCAGCATTTT
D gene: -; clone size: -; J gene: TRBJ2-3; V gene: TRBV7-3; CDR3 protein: CASSFGLGYTDTQYF; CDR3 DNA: TGTGCCAGCAGCTTCGGTCTGGGGTACACAGATACGCAGTATTTT
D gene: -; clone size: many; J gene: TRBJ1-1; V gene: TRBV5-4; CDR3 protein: CATRWYAGEAFF; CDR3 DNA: TGTGCCACCAGGTGGTACGCAGGCGAAGCTTTCTTT
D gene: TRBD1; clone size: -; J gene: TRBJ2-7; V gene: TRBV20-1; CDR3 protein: CSARAGTGGWWEQYF; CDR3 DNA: TGCAGTGCTAGAGCCGGGACAGGGGGCTGGTGGGAGCAGTACTTC
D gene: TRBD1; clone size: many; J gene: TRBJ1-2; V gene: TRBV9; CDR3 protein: CASSPTGGTGSGYTF; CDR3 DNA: TGTGCCAGCAGCCCCACGGGGGGGACAGGGAGCGGCTACACCTTC
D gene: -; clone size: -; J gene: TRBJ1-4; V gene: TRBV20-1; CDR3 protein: CSAPGTAEEKLFF; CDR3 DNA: TGCAGTGCTCCCGGGACCGCGGAGGAAAAACTGTTTTTT
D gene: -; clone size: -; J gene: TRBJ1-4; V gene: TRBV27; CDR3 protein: CASSWRHGDEKLFF; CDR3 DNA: TGTGCCAGCAGTTGGAGACACGGGGATGAAAAACTGTTTTTT
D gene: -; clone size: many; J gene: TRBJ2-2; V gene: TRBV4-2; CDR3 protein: CASSPWTGGTGELFF; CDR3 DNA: TGTGCCAGCAGCCCCTGGACTGGGGGGACCGGGGAGCTGTTTTTT
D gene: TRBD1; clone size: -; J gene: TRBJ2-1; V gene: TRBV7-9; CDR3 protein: CASSLGSGTGNEQFF; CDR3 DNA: TGTGCCAGCAGCTTAGGATCCGGGACAGGAAATGAGCAGTTCTTC
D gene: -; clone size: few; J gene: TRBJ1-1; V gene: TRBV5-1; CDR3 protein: CASSLGNRLNTEAFF; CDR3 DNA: TGCGCCAGCAGCTTGGGTAATAGATTGAACACTGAAGCTTTCTTT
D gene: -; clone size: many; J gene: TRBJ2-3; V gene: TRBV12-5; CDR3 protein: CASGSGGTDTQYF; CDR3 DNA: TGTGCTAGTGGTTCGGGCGGGACAGATACGCAGTATTTT
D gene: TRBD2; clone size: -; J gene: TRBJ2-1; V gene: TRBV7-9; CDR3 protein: CASSLPPWRGGVSYNEQFF; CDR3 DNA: TGTGCCAGCAGCTTACCGCCTTGGCGGGGGGGTGTCAGTTACAATGAGCAGTTCTTC
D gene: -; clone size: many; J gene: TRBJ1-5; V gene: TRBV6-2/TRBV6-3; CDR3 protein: CATRSPRGDQPQHF; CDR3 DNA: TGTGCCACTAGGAGCCCCAGAGGAGATCAGCCCCAGCATTTT
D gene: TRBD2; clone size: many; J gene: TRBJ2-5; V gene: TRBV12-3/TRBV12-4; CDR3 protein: CASSLVRRGLRLAGVDETQYF; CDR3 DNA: TGTGCCAGCAGTTTAGTTCGGAGGGGGCTGCGACTAGCGGGAGTCGATGAGACCCAGTACTTC
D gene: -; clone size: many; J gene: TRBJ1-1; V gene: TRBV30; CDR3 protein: CAWISAPLTTEAFF; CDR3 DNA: TGTGCCTGGATTAGTGCGCCGCTGACAACTGAAGCTTTCTTT
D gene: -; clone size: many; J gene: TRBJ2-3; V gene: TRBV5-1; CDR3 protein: CASNGGGAADTQYF; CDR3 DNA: TGCGCCAGCAATGGAGGGGGGGCAGCCGATACGCAGTATTTT
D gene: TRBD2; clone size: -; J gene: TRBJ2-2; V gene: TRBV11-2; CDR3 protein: CASRWTSGRASTGELFF; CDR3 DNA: TGTGCCAGCAGGTGGACTAGCGGGAGGGCCAGCACCGGGGAGCTGTTTTTT
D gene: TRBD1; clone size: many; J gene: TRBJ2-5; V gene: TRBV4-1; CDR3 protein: CASSQGPGQVSETQYF; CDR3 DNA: TGCGCCAGCAGCCAAGGTCCGGGACAGGTATCAGAGACCCAGTACTTC
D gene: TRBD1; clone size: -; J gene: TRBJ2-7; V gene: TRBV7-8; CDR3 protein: CASSLRGLRGGNPSYEQYF; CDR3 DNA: TGTGCCAGCAGCTTAAGGGGGCTTCGGGGTGGTAATCCCAGCTACGAGCAGTACTTC
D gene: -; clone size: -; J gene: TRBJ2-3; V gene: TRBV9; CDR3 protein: CASSPHLADTDTQYF; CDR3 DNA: TGTGCCAGCAGCCCCCACCTAGCAGACACAGATACGCAGTATTTT
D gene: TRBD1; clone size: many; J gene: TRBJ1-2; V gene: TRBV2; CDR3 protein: CASSDRGLGYGYTF; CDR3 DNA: TGTGCCAGCAGTGACAGGGGGCTGGGCTATGGCTACACCTTC
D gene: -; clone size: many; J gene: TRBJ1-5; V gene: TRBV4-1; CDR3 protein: CASSQDPHQGDSNQPQHF; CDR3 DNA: TGCGCCAGCAGCCAAGATCCCCATCAGGGTGATAGCAATCAGCCCCAGCATTTT
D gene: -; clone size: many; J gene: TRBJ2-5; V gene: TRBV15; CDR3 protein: CATSRDPLSYETQYF; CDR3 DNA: TGTGCCACCAGCAGAGATCCCCTCTCCTACGAGACCCAGTACTTC
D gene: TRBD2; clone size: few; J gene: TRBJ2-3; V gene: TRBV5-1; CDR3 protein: CASFPSGGHADTQYF; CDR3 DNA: TGCGCCAGCTTCCCTAGCGGGGGGCATGCAGATACGCAGTATTTT
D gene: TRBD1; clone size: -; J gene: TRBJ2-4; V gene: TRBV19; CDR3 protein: CASSIGAGGMDIQYF; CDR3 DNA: TGTGCCAGTAGTATAGGGGCAGGGGGCATGGACATTCAGTACTTC
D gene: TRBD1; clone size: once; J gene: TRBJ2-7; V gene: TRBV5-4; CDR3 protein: CASSPQGGQSYEQYF; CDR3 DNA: TGTGCCAGCAGCCCACAAGGGGGCCAATCCTACGAGCAGTACTTC
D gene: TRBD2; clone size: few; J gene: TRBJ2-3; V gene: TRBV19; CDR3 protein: CASSSLADLRDTQYF; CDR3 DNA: TGTGCCAGTAGTAGTCTAGCGGATCTCCGAGATACGCAGTATTTT
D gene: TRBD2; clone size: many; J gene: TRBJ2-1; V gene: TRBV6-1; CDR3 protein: CASFPQLAGGYNEQFF; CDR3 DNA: TGTGCCAGCTTCCCCCAGCTAGCGGGGGGTTACAATGAGCAGTTCTTC
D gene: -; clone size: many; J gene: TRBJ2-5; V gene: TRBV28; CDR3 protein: CASSLHGAGQETQYF; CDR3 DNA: TGTGCCAGCAGTCTACACGGGGCAGGGCAAGAGACCCAGTACTTC
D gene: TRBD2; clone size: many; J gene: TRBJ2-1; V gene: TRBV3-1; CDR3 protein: CASSQGRLAGAGNEQFF; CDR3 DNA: TGTGCCAGCAGCCAAGGGAGATTAGCGGGGGCAGGAAATGAGCAGTTCTTC
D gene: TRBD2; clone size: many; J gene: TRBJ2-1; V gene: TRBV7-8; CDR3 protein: CASSTSRTSGSSYNEQFF; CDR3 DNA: TGTGCCAGCAGCACCAGCCGGACTAGCGGGAGTTCCTACAATGAGCAGTTCTTC
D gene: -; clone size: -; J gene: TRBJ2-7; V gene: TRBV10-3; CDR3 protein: CAITDGGSHEQYF; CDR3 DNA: TGTGCCATCACCGACGGAGGTTCCCACGAGCAGTACTTC